This TCR beta chain was identified in a study of post-analysis software for immune sequencing data. Turning to the study itself: Disease courses included relapsing-remitting, secondary progressive and progressive-relapsing multiple sclerosis. Study-level findings and limits: The study found TRBV5-6, TRBV5-1 and TRBV20-1 among a few TRBV segments more frequent in patients than controls. The study found significantly lower normalized Chao1 diversity in multiple sclerosis patients than in controls. F measure showed strong co-clustering of same-batch samples.

The CDR3 is 16 residues long. After removal of 6 bases from V and 2 bases from J, the junction contained 3 bases not matched to a gene. The germline gives CDR1 MNHEY, CDR2 SVGEGT. Comment on this clonotype: What it binds is unknown.

Every TCR beta cDNA library bore unique molecular identifiers. Via MiXCR, TCRdb re-called the PCR reads, giving one row per CDR3 protein. The sample holds hundreds of thousands of distinct CDR3 sequences; 59% are singletons and the top ten take about 11%. The clonotype originates from a girl aged 2 to 9 with multiple sclerosis. The chain recombines TRBV6-2 or TRBV6-3 with TRBJ2-2; 13 bases map to TRBD2. Sequenced sample: blood. Here the CDR3 DNA reads TGTGCCAGCAGAACTAGCGGGGGGGCCAACACCGGGGAGCTGTTTTTT. It encodes CASRTSGGANTGELFF.